Each of the 21 T cell receptor beta chains below was sequenced from the same sample in a study of cytomegalovirus exposure and HLA in healthy donors. PCR employed 60 Vbeta and 13 Jbeta primers. Sequenced by immunoSEQ multiplex PCR; TCRdb stores in-frame clones only, minus some. The sample records around 100,000 clones, almost 80% being singletons. The sample was PBMCs. Receptors were obtained from a man in his fifties or sixties in good health and CMV-seropositive.

The J gene is TRBJ2-3, the V gene TRBV7-3; 11 bases are shared with TRBD2. CDR3 size: 20 residues. The V segment lost 5 bases and the J segment 4 bases; nucleotides outside the gene matches: 20. Germline V gene lookup returns CDR1 SGHTA and CDR2 FQGTGA. Here the CDR3 DNA reads TGTGCCAGCAGCCTCCGGATTAGCGGGAGGGCCGAGGGGGGGGCAGATACGCAGTATTTT. Translation: CASSLRISGRAEGGADTQYF.

As to this clone: This sample includes further DNA sequences coding for the same CDR3. This chain connects TRBV14 to TRBJ2-3, with 13 bases identical to TRBD2. V dropped 4 bases and J dropped 3; count of bases not matched to a gene: 1. Germline CDR1 and CDR2: SGHDN and FVKESK. The CDR3 contains 15 residues. The CDR3 spells CASSPGLAGTDTQYF. In DNA form, the CDR3 reads TGTGCCAGCAGCCCGGGACTAGCGGGAACAGATACGCAGTATTTT. The complete variable domain, with remaining parts taken from reference TRBV14 and TRBJ2-3, reads EAGVTQFPSHSVIEKGQTVTLRCDPISGHDNLYWYRRVMGKEIKFLLHFVKESKQDESGMPNNRFLAERTGGTYSTLKVQPAELEDSGVYFCASSPGLAGTDTQYFGPGTRLTVL.

V gene TRBV6-4 combines with J gene TRBJ1-2, with D possibly being TRBD1 (5 bases). Per germline, CDR1 MRHNA and CDR2 SNTAGT. V was shortened by 3 bases and J by 8 bases, with 16 bases between the two germline ends. This CDR3 region has 14 residues. The CDR3 sequence is CASSEQGGSGGYTF. The CDR3 DNA sequence: TGTGCCAGCAGTGAGCAGGGTGGCTCCGGGGGCTACACCTTC.

This clone was seen a handful of times. The rearrangement uses TRBV27 and TRBJ2-7; D gene unclear. V was cut by 2 bases and J by 5 bases, with 10 bases left in between. Germline V CDR1 and CDR2: MNHEY, SMNVEV (reference sequence). The CDR3 extends over 13 amino acids. CDR3 sequence (DNA): TGTGCCAGCAGTTTAAGATCAGTGGACGAGCAGTACTTC. Amino acid sequence: CASSLRSVDEQYF.

The J gene is TRBJ1-1, the V gene TRBV5-1, with TRBD1 matching 7 bases. This CDR3 is 12 amino acids long. CDR1 is SGHRS, CDR2 YFSETQ, per germline. The junction had 5 bases not matched to a gene; V was cut back by 4 bases and J by 8 bases. As DNA, the CDR3 is TGCGCCAGCAGCAGGGGGCTACGCGAAGCTTTCTTT. This codes for CASSRGLREAFF.

The genes are TRBV6-1 and TRBJ1-5; D gene ambiguous. CDR1 and CDR2 from the germline V gene are MNHNS and SASEGT. The CDR3 is 14 amino acids. Trimming stripped 0 bases from V and 1 base from J, with 4 bases between. CDR3 nucleotide sequence: TGTGCCAGCAGTGAAGCCGGGAGCAATCAGCCCCAGCATTTT. This codes for CASSEAGSNQPQHF.

The chain joins TRBV6-1 to TRBJ1-2, with D possibly TRBD1 on 5 matching bases. CDR1 is MNHNS, CDR2 SASEGT, per germline. The V gene lost 6 bases and the J gene lost 11 bases, with 16 bases spanning the gap. The CDR3 is 12 amino acids. The CDR3 nucleotides are TGTGCCAGCAGAGTACAGGATTTCCCTTACACCTTC. This sequence encodes CASRVQDFPYTF.

The V call is TRBV5-4, the J call TRBJ2-2; the D gene is possibly TRBD1 (6 bases). This CDR3 contains 15 residues. Germline values: CDR1 SGHNT, CDR2 YYREEE (reference sequence). V lost 2 bases and J lost 5, with 13 bases in between. The CDR3 coding sequence is TGTGCCAGCAGCTTTAAACCCAGGGGAACCGGGGAGCTGTTTTTT. Amino acid sequence: CASSFKPRGTGELFF.

The chain is built from TRBV1 and TRBJ2-7; the table calls TRBD2, which could not be checked here. TRBV1 is reported as a pseudogene. This CDR3 spans 23 amino acids. CDR3 coding DNA: TGCACCAGCAGCCAAGAAGATACGGTTGGGGGACTTGGGCTAGCGGGAGAACCCTACGAGCAGTACTTC. As protein: CTSSQEDTVGGLGLAGEPYEQYF.

This clone was seen a handful of times. This chain uses TRBV6-5 with TRBJ2-7; 7 positions match TRBD1. Germline CDR1 and CDR2: MNHEY and SVGAGI. The CDR3 runs to 14 residues. J gave up 2 bases and V 6 bases, and 7 bases lay outside the gene matches. CDR3 sequence reads: CASRYQGVPYEQYF. The CDR3 DNA follows: TGTGCCAGCAGATATCAGGGGGTTCCCTACGAGCAGTACTTC.

DNA of the CDR3: TGTGCCAGCAGCCCGATCGGGACTACCTACAATGAGCAGTTCTTC. Protein sequence: CASSPIGTTYNEQFF. The rearrangement uses TRBV7-6 and TRBJ2-1; 7 bases align to TRBD2. The CDR3 is made up of 15 amino acids. Germline values: CDR1 SGHVS, CDR2 FNYEAQ. With V trimmed by 5 bases and J by 2 bases, 6 bases remained unmatched.

CDR3 protein: CASSDRDYNEQFF. In DNA, the CDR3 is TGTGCCAGCAGTGACCGGGACTACAATGAGCAGTTCTTC. The chain couples TRBV6-4 to TRBJ2-1; tentatively, D is TRBD2 (5 bases). Germline V lookup: CDR1 MRHNA, CDR2 SNTAGT. Trimming cost V 2 bases and J 3 bases, with 5 bases left between them. CDR3 length: 13 residues.

Points on this clone: In this CDR3 the conserved last residue, phenylalanine or tryptophan, is missing, so a read error is likely. No DNA is shown, since the ends of the CDR3 on it are uncertain; the CDR3 is the one TCRdb lists. The chain has TRBV10-2 and TRBJ2-7; TRBD2 is the table's D call, not checked against the DNA. From germline, CDR1 is WSHSY and CDR2 SAAADI. The CDR3 has 9 amino acids, counting both end residues. The CDR3 loop is CASTGTSRG.

The V gene is TRBV4-2, the J gene TRBJ2-7; D is possibly TRBD2 (6 bases). CDR1 LGHNA and CDR2 YNFKEQ come from the germline V gene. The CDR3 has 15 amino acids. Trimming took 0 bases from V and 2 from J, leaving 11 bases between them. DNA of the CDR3: TGTGCCAGCAGCCAAGAGGAGGGAACAACCTACGAGCAGTACTTC. Its protein is CASSQEEGTTYEQYF.

The chain combines TRBV7-2 with TRBJ2-3; 8 bases map to TRBD2. Germline loops: CDR1 SGHTA, CDR2 FQGNSA. The CDR3 totals 13 residues. The ends lost 3 bases at V and 8 bases at J; junction bases unmatched: 4. This CDR3 reads CASSLASGPTQYF. The CDR3 DNA reads TGTGCCAGCAGCTTGGCTAGCGGGCCTACGCAGTATTTT. Combining the CDR3 with reference TRBV7-2 and TRBJ2-3 gives the whole variable domain GAGVSQSPSNKVTEKGKDVELRCDPISGHTALYWYRQSLGQGLEFLIYFQGNSAPDKSGLPSDRFSAERTGGSVSTLTIQRTQQEDSAVYLCASSLASGPTQYFGPGTRLTVL.

The chain combines TRBV6-1 with TRBJ2-7, with TRBD1 matching 9 bases. The germline gives CDR1 MNHNS, CDR2 SASEGT. The CDR3 extends over 15 amino acids. Germline trimming cut 7 bases from V and 1 base from J; bases unmatched to any gene: 8. The CDR3 DNA reads as TGTGCCAGCACCCTTGTTGGGACAGGGTCCTACGAGCAGTACTTC. Encoded protein: CASTLVGTGSYEQYF.

This chain connects TRBV10-1 to TRBJ2-7; 10 bases align to TRBD2. The CDR3 loop spans 15 amino acids. Germline assignment: CDR1 WNHNN and CDR2 SYGVQD (reference sequence). With V trimmed by 5 bases and J by 6 bases, 10 bases remained unmatched. The CDR3 DNA sequence: TGCGCCAGCAGTCGTTCCCTAGCGGGAGCAACCGAGCAGTACTTC. This translates into CASSRSLAGATEQYF.

In regard to this clone: Additional DNA sequences in this sample encode the identical CDR3. The DNA for the CDR3 is TGTGCCAGCTCCCTGGCTGGCAGGCGAGCTTTCTTT. Its translation is CASSLAGRRAFF. This chain joins TRBV28 and TRBJ1-1; D gene uncertain. This CDR3 comprises 12 residues. CDR1 MDHEN and CDR2 SYDVKM come from the germline V gene. Deletions cut 8 bases from V and 10 bases from J, with 17 bases between.

The genes are TRBV7-3 and TRBJ2-5; TRBD2 might be the D (6 bases). V dropped 5 bases and J dropped 5 bases, with 18 bases sitting between them. This CDR3 is built from 15 residues. Germline CDR1 is SGHTA and CDR2 is FQGTGA. The CDR3: CASSPWAGSGETQYF. The CDR3 nucleotides read TGTGCCAGCAGCCCTTGGGCGGGGTCGGGGGAGACCCAGTACTTC.

The J gene is TRBJ2-4, the V gene TRBV9, with TRBD2 matching over 10 bases. CDR3 length equals 16 residues. The germline V gene has CDR1 SGDLS and CDR2 YYNGEE. Germline trimming cut 0 bases from V and 4 bases from J; bases unmatched to any gene: 4. CDR3 DNA sequence: TGTGCCAGCAGCGTAGTCGCTAGCGGGGGAAAAAACATTCAGTACTTC. This sequence encodes CASSVVASGGKNIQYF.

The chain recombines TRBV29-1 with TRBJ2-7; D uncertain. This CDR3 spans 8 amino acids. Germline V gene sequence: CDR1 SQVTM, CDR2 ANQGSEA. CDR3 region: CSVEDGEV. CDR3 nucleotides: TGCAGCGTTGAAGATGGAGAAGTC.